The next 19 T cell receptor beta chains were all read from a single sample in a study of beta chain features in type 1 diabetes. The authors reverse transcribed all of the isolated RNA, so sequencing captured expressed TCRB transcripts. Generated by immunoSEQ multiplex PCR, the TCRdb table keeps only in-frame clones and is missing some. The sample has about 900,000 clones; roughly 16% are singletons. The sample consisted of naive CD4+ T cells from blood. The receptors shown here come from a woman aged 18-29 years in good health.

The CDR3 nucleotides read TGTGCCAGCAGGATGAGACAGGAGTCAGCCTACGAGCAGTACTTC. The encoded protein is CASRMRQESAYEQYF. The V gene is TRBV27, the J gene TRBJ2-7; a possible D gene is TRBD1 (6 bases). V was cut by 6 bases and J by 2 bases, with 17 bases left in between. This CDR3 comprises 15 residues. Germline V gene data show CDR1 as MNHEY and CDR2 as SMNVEV (reference sequence).

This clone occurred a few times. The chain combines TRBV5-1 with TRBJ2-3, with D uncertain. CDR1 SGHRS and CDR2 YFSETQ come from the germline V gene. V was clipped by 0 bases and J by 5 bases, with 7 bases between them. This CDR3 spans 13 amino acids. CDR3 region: CASSLEGGDTQYF. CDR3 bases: TGCGCCAGCAGCTTGGAGGGCGGAGATACGCAGTATTTT. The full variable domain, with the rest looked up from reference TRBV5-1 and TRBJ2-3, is KAGVTQTPRYLIKTRGQQVTLSCSPISGHRSVSWYQQTPGQGLQFLFEYFSETQRNKGNFPGRFSGRQFSNSRSEMNVSTLELGDSALYLCASSLEGGDTQYFGPGTRLTVL.

The CDR3 DNA reads as TGCGCCAGCAGCCAAGTTAGTGGCACTAGTCTCAACTATGGCTACACCTTC. Its protein product is CASSQVSGTSLNYGYTF. The chain couples TRBV4-3 to TRBJ1-2; D is ambiguous. This CDR3 spans 17 amino acids. Trimming removed 1 base at V and 2 bases at J, with 17 bases between. The V gene's germline CDR1 is LGHNA and CDR2 YSLEER.

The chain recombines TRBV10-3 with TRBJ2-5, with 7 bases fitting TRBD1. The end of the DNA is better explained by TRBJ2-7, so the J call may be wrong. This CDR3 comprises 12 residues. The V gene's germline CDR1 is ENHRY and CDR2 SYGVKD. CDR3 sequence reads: CAISPTGYEQYF. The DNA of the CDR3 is TGTGCCATCAGCCCGACAGGGTACGAGCAGTACTTC.

The CDR3, as DNA: TGTGCCAGCAGTCAGTACTATACGCAGTATTTT. This sequence encodes CASSQYYTQYF. V usage is TRBV28 and J usage is TRBJ2-3; D remains unclear. Trimming took 5 bases from V and 7 from J, leaving 7 bases between them. This CDR3 spans 11 amino acids. The germline gives CDR1 MDHEN, CDR2 SYDVKM. Full variable domain (rest looked up from reference TRBV28 and TRBJ2-3): DVKVTQSSRYLVKRTGEKVFLECVQDMDHENMFWYRQDPGLGLRLIYFSYDVKMKEKGDIPEGYSVSREKKERFSLILESASTNQTSMYLCASSQYYTQYFGPGTRLTVL.

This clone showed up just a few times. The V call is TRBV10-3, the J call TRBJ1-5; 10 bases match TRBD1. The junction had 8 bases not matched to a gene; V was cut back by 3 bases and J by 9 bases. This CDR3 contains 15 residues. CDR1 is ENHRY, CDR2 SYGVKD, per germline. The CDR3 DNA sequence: TGTGCCATCAGTGATATACCGGGACAGGGGCGGCCCCAGCATTTT. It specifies CAISDIPGQGRPQHF.

CDR3 region: CASSPAGTGVWGNTQYF. The CDR3 bases are TGTGCCAGCAGCCCGGCCGGGACAGGGGTTTGGGGGAATACGCAGTATTTT. The chain couples TRBV7-3 to TRBJ2-3; 10 nucleotides align to TRBD1. Germline loops: CDR1 SGHTA, CDR2 FQGTGA. Losses at the gene ends were 5 bases for V and 7 bases for J; bases not matched to a gene: 15. This CDR3 comprises 17 residues.

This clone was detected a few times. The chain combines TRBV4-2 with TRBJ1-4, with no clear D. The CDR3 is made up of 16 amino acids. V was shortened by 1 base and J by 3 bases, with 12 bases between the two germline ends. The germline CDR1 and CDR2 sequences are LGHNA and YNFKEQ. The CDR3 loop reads CASSQAKTESNEKLFF. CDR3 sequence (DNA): TGTGCCAGCAGCCAAGCGAAAACCGAATCTAATGAAAAACTGTTTTTT.

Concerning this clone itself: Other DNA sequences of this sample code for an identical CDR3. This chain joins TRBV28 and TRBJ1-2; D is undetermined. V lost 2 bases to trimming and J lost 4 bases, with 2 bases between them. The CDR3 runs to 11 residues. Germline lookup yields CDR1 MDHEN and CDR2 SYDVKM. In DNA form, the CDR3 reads TGTGCCAGCAGTTTAAGCTATGGCTACACCTTC. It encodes CASSLSYGYTF.

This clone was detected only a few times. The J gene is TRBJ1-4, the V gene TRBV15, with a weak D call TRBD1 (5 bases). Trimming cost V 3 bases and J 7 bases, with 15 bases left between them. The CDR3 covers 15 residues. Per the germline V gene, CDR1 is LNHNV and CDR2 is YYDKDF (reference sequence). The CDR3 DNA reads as TGTGCCACCAGCAGGGGTCCAGGGAACGGTGAAAAACTGTTTTTT. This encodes CATSRGPGNGEKLFF.

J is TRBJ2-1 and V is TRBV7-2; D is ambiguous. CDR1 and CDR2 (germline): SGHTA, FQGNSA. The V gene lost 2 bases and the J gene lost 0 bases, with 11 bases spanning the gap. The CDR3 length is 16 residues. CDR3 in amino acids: CASSLNLITSYNEQFF. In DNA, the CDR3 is TGTGCCAGCAGCTTAAACCTGATAACCTCCTACAATGAGCAGTTCTTC. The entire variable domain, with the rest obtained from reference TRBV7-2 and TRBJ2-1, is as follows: GAGVSQSPSNKVTEKGKDVELRCDPISGHTALYWYRQSLGQGLEFLIYFQGNSAPDKSGLPSDRFSAERTGGSVSTLTIQRTQQEDSAVYLCASSLNLITSYNEQFFGPGTRLTVL.

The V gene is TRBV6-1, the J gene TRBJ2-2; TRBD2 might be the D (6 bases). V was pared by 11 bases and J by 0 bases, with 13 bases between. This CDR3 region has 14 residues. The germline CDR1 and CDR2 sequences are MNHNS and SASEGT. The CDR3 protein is CALSGTPNTGELFF. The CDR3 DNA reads TGTGCCTTGTCTGGGACTCCGAACACCGGGGAGCTGTTTTTT.

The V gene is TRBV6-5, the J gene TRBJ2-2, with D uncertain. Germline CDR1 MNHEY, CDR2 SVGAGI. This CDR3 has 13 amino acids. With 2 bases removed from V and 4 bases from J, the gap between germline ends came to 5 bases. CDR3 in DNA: TGTGCCAGCAGTTACAGTTCCACCGGGGAGCTGTTTTTT. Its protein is CASSYSSTGELFF.

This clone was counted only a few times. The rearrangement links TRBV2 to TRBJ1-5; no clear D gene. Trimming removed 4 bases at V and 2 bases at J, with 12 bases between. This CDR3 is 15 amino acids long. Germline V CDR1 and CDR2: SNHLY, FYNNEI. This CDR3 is CASSVEGGRNQPQHF. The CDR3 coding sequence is TGTGCCAGCAGTGTCGAGGGCGGGCGCAATCAGCCCCAGCATTTT.

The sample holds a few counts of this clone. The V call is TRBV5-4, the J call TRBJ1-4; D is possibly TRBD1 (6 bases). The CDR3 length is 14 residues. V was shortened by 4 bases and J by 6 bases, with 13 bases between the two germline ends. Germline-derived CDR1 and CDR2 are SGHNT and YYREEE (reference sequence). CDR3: CASSMRGTDEKLFF. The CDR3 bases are TGTGCCAGCAGCATGAGGGGGACTGATGAAAAACTGTTTTTT.

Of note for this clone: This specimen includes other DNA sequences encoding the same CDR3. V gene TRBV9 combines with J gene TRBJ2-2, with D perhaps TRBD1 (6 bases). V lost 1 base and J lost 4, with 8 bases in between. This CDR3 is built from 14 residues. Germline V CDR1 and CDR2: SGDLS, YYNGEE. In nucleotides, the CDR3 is TGTGCCAGCAGCGTATCAGGGGTCACCGGGGAGCTGTTTTTT. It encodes CASSVSGVTGELFF. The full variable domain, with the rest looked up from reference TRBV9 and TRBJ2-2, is DSGVTQTPKHLITATGQRVTLRCSPRSGDLSVYWYQQSLDQGLQFLIQYYNGEERAKGNILERFSAQQFPDLHSELNLSSLELGDSALYFCASSVSGVTGELFFGEGSRLTVL.

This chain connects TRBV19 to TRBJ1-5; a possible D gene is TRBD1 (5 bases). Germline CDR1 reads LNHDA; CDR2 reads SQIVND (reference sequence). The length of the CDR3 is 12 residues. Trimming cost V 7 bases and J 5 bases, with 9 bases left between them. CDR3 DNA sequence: TGTGCCAGTACCCAGGGTTATCAGCCCCAGCATTTT. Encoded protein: CASTQGYQPQHF.

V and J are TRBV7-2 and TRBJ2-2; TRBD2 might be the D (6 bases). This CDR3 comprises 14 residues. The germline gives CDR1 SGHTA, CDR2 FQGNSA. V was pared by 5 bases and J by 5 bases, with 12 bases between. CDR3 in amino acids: CASSGGRRTGELFF. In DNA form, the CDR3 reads TGTGCCAGCAGCGGAGGGCGTAGGACCGGGGAGCTGTTTTTT.

CDR3: CASSSLAGGPFLADTQYF. The CDR3 bases are TGTGCCAGCAGTTCACTAGCGGGAGGGCCATTTCTCGCAGATACGCAGTATTTT. The genes are TRBV28 and TRBJ2-3; 13 bases map to TRBD2. V lost 4 bases and J lost 4; bases outside the gene matches: 11. Germline lookup yields CDR1 MDHEN and CDR2 SYDVKM. This CDR3 comprises 18 residues. Drawing the rest from reference TRBV28 and TRBJ2-3, the complete variable domain is DVKVTQSSRYLVKRTGEKVFLECVQDMDHENMFWYRQDPGLGLRLIYFSYDVKMKEKGDIPEGYSVSREKKERFSLILESASTNQTSMYLCASSSLAGGPFLADTQYFGPGTRLTVL.